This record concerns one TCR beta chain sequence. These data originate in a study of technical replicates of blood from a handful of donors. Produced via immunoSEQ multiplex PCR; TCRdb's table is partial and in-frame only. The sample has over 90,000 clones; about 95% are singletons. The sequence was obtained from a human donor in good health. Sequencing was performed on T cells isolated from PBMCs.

CDR3 nucleotides: TGTGCCAGCAGCTTCTGGGGAGCGAAAATCTACGAGCAGTACTTC. It is translated as CASSFWGAKIYEQYF. V and J are TRBV28 and TRBJ2-7; TRBD2 is a possible D gene (5 bases). Deletions cut 6 bases from V and 3 bases from J, with 18 bases between. The CDR3 is 15 residues long. From germline, CDR1 is MDHEN and CDR2 SYDVKM.